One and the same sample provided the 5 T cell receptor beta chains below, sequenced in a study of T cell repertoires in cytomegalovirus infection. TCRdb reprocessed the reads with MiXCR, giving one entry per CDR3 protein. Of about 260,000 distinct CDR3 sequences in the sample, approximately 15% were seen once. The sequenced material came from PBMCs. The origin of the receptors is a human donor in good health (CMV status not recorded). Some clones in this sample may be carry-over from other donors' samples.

CDR3 in amino acids: CSARGGYEQYF. The DNA of the CDR3 is TGCAGTGCTAGGGGAGGCTACGAGCAGTACTTC. The chain uses TRBV20-1 and TRBJ2-7; the D gene is possibly TRBD2 (6 bases). V lost 3 bases, J lost 3 bases, and 6 bases lay in between. The CDR3 consists of 11 residues. Germline assignment: CDR1 DFQATT and CDR2 SNEGSKA (reference sequence).

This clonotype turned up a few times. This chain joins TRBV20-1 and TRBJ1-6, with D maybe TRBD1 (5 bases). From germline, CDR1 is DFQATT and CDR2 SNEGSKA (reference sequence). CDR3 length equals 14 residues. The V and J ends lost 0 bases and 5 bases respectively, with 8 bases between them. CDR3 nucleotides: TGCAGTGCTAGAGATCAGGGCAATAATTCACCCCTCCACTTT. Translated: CSARDQGNNSPLHF.

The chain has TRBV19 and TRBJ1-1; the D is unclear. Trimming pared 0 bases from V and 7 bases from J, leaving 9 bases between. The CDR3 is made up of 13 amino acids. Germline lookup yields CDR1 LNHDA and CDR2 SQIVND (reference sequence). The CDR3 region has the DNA TGTGCCAGTAGTATAGATCTGGGGTTTGAAGCTTTCTTT. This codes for CASSIDLGFEAFF.

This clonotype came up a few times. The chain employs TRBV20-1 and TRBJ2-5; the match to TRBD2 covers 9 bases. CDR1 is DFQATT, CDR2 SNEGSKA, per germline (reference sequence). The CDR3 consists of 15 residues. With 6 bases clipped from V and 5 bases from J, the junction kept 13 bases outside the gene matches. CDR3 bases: TGCAGTGCCAGGGGTAGCGGGGGAGCCCGGGAGACCCAGTACTTC. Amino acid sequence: CSARGSGGARETQYF.

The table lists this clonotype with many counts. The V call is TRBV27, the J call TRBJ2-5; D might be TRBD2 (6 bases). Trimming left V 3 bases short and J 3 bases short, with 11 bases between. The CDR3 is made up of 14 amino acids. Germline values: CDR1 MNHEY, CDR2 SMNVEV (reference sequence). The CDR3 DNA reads TGTGCCAGCAGTTTGAGGGAGGAAGAAGAGACCCAGTACTTC. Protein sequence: CASSLREEEETQYF.